This record looks at one T cell receptor (beta chain) sequence and its context. As yet, its antigen is unknown. The CDR3 runs to 13 residues. Germline assignment: CDR1 SQVTM and CDR2 ANQGSEA. Trimming pared 3 bases from V and 2 bases from J, leaving 9 bases between. Via MiXCR, TCRdb re-called the RT-PCR reads, giving one row per CDR3 protein. The sample lists under 850,000 distinct CDR3 sequences, roughly 20% occurring once. This entry comes from a study of response to subunit inactivated influenza vaccine. Study-level results: New T cells are recruited in small numbers by each seasonal influenza vaccination, according to the authors' suggestion.

The chain uses TRBV29-1 and TRBJ2-3; D call uncertain. The input for sequencing was PBMCs from blood, taken about 5 days after vaccination. This TCR came from a man aged 45-65 years who received an inactivated influenza vaccine. Written as DNA, the CDR3 is TGCAGCGTTGAGTACGGTTACACAGATACGCAGTATTTT. This gives the protein CSVEYGYTDTQYF.